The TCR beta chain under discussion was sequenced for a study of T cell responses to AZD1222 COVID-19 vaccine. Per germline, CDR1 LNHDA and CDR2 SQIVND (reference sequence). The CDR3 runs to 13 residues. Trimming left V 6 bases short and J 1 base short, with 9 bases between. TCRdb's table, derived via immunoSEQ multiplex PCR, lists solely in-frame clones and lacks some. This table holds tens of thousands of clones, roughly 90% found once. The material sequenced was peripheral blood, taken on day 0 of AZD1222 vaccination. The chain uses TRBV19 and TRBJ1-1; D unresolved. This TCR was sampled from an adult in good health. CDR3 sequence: CASSPPENTEAFF. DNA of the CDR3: TGTGCCAGTAGCCCCCCCGAGAACACTGAAGCTTTCTTT.